This T cell receptor beta chain was observed in a study of T cell responses to AZD1222 COVID-19 vaccine (dated by TCRdb to the early 2020s). Regarding the complete study: AZD1222 recipients with second doses at about 4 weeks or about 12 weeks were pooled, because spike-specific TCR depth and breadth did not differ between schedules. A total of 240 or so trial participants underwent TCR sequencing, of whom approximately 200 had received two doses of AZD1222 and some 25 had received two doses of the MenACWY control vaccine. Enrollment into the trials was organized by age into subgroups of 18-55, 56-69 and 70-plus years, and those subgroups contained roughly 140, 27 and 60 TCR-sequenced participants, respectively. What the study reported, not specific to this receptor: Nearly half of unique spike-specific TCRs reportedly recognized epitopes outside regions mutated in the B.1.351 and B.1.1.7 variants. After two AZD1222 doses, both the breadth and the depth of spike-specific TCRs were significantly higher than at day 0 and than in MenACWY recipients. Because no day 14 peak-response samples were available, the repertoires could be characterized only after the peak T cell response. The vaccine-associated CD4 TCRs covered the entire spike protein, and the dominant responses fell in regions 160-218 and 743-854. Conclusions about previously exposed vaccinees were limited because only 6 or 7 AZD1222 recipients were SARS-CoV-2 seropositive at baseline. Participants were mostly white British and included more females than males, and it was suggested by the authors that clonal diversity may have been underestimated. In the small 56-69-year group, the increase in depth fell short of significance, most likely because of low power.

The CDR3 goes from the cysteine to the phenylalanine over 15 residues. Left in the record is the CDR3 DNA by itself, 45 bases read in frame from the first base. The germline V end is reduced by 0 bases and the J end by 3 bases; junction bases left unmatched: 4. CDR1 and CDR2 were assigned from the germline V gene (reference sequence) as LGHDT and YNNKEL. The sample's time point label, decoded: baseline before first vaccination. Vaccinee samples were obtained from the UK trials COV001 and COV002, which included a single-blind randomized controlled phase 2/3 trial of AZD1222 (ChAdOx1 nCoV-19) in healthy adults. For TCRbeta chain sequencing, PBMC samples from trial participants were taken at day 0 and at day 28 after the second dose. Of note for this clone: There is no known antigen for this receptor. The input lacks base qualities; no much larger clone sits a single base away.

The CDR3 regions of human TCRbeta chains were subjected to immunosequencing. The authors' analysis ran thus. TCRs in the repertoires were compared against a reference library of SARS-CoV-2-specific TCRs that had been generated with the MIRA antigen-specificity platform. Breadth meant the fraction of unique TCRs that were SARS-CoV-2-associated, whereas depth meant the fraction of total T cells that were SARS-CoV-2-associated. Each spike-specific TCR was assigned to its reactive spike region and to a CD4 or CD8 class using the MIRA data. Log10-transformed breadth and depth values were compared by one-way ANOVA with Sidak's multiple comparisons tests. Imported from immuneACCESS, the table was reduced by TCRdb to in-frame sequences with V and J called. These copies leave out some clones; in studies compared against another copy, an unresolved V gene accounts for under half, and the cause of the remainder is not known. Clone size and V and J calls were adopted from that table, with D and trimming inferred from the DNA. This sample lists approximately 140,000 clones; around 88% were detected once. About 14% of the sample is taken by the ten largest.

This clonotype originated in an adult in good health. The chain uses TRBV3-1 (or the pseudogene TRBV3-2) and TRBJ2-7; the central 8 bases match TRBD1. The sequenced sample was peripheral blood, obtained on day 0 of AZD1222 vaccination. The base sequence is TGTGCCAGCAGCCAAGATCCAGGACAGGGCTACGAGCAGTACTTC. Its amino acids are CASSQDPGQGYEQYF.